This TCR beta chain was identified during a study of shared clonotypes between healthy human individuals. Study in general: Those who served as donors were a couple of women and three men between the ages of 18 and 49. For every donor, three CD4 naive, three CD4 memory, two CD8 naive and one CD8 memory plates were used.

Notes on the study in general: Naive CD4 clonotypes were shared across several donors at about 5%. Larger estimated richness was generally seen in naive subsets than in memory subsets.

Regarding this clone: No antigen is known for it.

Produced via immunoSEQ multiplex PCR; TCRdb's table is partial and in-frame only. The sample has over a million clones, less than 99% seen once. V gave up 4 bases and J gave up 2 bases; unmatched junction bases: 4. Germline CDR1 reads MNHNS; CDR2 reads SASEGT. The CDR3 sequence is 16 residues long. The clonotype was recovered from a man aged 25 to 40 in good health. This sequence joins TRBV6-1 and TRBJ2-3; 12 nucleotides align to TRBD1. Sequencing was performed on naive CD4+ T cells sorted from blood. This sample's subset: CD45RA+ positively selected. This chain's CDR3 is CASSVGTGGITDTQYF. The CDR3 DNA is TGTGCCAGCAGTGTGGGGACAGGGGGCATCACAGATACGCAGTATTTT.